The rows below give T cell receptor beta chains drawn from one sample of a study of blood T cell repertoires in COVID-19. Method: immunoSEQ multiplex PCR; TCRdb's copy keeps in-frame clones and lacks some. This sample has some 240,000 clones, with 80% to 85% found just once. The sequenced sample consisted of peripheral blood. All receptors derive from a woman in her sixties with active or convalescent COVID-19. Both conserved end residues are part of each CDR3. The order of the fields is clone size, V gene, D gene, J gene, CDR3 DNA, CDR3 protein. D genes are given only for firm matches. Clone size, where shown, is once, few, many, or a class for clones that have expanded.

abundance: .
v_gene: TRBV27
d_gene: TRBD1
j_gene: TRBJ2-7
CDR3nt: TGTGCCAGCAGTTTATCTCAGACCGGGACAGCCTATTACGAGCAGTACTTC
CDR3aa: CASSLSQTGTAYYEQYF

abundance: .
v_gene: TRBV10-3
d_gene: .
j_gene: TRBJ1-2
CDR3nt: TGTGCCATCAGTGAGAGGGGCCCTAACTATGGCTACACCTTC
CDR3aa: CAISERGPNYGYTF

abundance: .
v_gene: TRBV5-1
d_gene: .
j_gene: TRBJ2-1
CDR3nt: TGCGCCAGCAGCTCGGGACAAACCTACAATGAGCAGTTCTTC
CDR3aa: CASSSGQTYNEQFF

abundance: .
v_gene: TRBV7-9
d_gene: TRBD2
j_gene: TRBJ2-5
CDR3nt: TGTGCCAGCAGCTTAAGCCTAGCGGGCCAAGAGACCCAGTACTTC
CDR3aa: CASSLSLAGQETQYF

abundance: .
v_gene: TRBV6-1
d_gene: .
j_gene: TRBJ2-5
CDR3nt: TGTGCCAGCAGTGAAGCGCCGGGGGAGACCCAGTACTTC
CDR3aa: CASSEAPGETQYF

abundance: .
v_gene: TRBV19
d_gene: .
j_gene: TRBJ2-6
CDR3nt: TGTGCCAGTAGCCCTGCGGGGCCTGGGGCCAACGTCCTGACTTTC
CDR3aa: CASSPAGPGANVLTF

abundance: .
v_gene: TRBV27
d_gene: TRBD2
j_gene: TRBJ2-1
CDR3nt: TGTGCCAGCTGTGGGGGACTAGCGGGGGGGCTGGGCAAGGCCGGTTGGAATGAGCAGTTCTTC
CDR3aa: CASCGGLAGGLGKAGWNEQFF

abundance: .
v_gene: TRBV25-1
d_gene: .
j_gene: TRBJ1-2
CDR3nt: TGTGCCAGCAGCTTAGGGGGATACTATGGCTACACCTTC
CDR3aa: CASSLGGYYGYTF

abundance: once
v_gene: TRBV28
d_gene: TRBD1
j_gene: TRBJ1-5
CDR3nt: TGTGCCAGCAGGCGGACAGGGGGCCCGAATCAGCCCCAGCATTTT
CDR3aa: CASRRTGGPNQPQHF

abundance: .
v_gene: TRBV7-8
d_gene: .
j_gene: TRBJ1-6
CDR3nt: TGTGCCAGCAGCTTAGAACAGGCTGCAAATAATTCACCCCTCCACTTT
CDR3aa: CASSLEQAANNSPLHF

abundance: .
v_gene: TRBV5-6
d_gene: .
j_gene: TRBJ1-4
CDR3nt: TGTGCCAGCAGCTTGGTAACAATGATAAGTGAAAAACTGTTTTTT
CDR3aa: CASSLVTMISEKLFF

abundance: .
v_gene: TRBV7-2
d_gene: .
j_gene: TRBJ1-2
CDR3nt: TGTGCCAGCAGCTCCGGACCAGGGATCTATGGCTACACCTTC
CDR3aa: CASSSGPGIYGYTF

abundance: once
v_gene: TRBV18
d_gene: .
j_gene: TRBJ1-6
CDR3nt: TGTGCCAGCACTCTACAGGGCCGGTCACCCCTCCACTTT
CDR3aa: CASTLQGRSPLHF

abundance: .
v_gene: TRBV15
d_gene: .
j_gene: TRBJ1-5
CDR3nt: TGTGCCACCAGCGGGCGATCGCCCAATCAGCCCCAGCATTTT
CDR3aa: CATSGRSPNQPQHF

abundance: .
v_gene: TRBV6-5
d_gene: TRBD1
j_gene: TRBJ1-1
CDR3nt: TGTGCCAGCAGTTCCCGACAGGGTTGGACTGAAGCTTTCTTT
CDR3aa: CASSSRQGWTEAFF

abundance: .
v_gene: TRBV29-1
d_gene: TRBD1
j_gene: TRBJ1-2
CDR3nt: TGCAGCGTCCCCTCACCCCGGACAGGGGGAGGCTACACCTTC
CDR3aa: CSVPSPRTGGGYTF

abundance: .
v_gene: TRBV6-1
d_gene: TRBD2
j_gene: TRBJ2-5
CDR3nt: TGTGCCAGCAGTGAAGCGATCGTAGGGACTAGGCGAGAGACCCAGTACTTC
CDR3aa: CASSEAIVGTRRETQYF

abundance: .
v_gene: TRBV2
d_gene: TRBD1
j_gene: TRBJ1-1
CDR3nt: TGTGCCAGCAGTCCCGGGACAGGGGGTACTGAAGCTTTCTTT
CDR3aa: CASSPGTGGTEAFF

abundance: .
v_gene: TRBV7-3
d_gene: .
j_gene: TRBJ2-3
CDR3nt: TGTGCCAGCAGCTCTGCGGGGGATACGCAGTATTTT
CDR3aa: CASSSAGDTQYF

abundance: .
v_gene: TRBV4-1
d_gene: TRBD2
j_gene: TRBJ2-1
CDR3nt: TGCGCCAGCAGCCAAGTCGCTAGCGGGGGTGAGCAGTTCTTC
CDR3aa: CASSQVASGGEQFF

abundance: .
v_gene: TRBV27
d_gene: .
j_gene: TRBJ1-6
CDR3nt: TGTGCCAGCAGTTCCCCCCGCAGGGGATATAATTCACCCCTCCACTTT
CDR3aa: CASSSPRRGYNSPLHF

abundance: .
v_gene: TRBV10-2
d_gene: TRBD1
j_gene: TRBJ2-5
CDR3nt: TGCGCCAGCAGTGTACCTTGGGACAGGGGGCAGGGGAAAGAGACCCAGTACTTC
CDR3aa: CASSVPWDRGQGKETQYF

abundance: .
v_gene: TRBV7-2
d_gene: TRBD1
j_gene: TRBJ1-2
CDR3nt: TGTGCCAGCAGCTTACAAAGACCGGGACAGGGGTATGGCTACACCTTC
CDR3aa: CASSLQRPGQGYGYTF

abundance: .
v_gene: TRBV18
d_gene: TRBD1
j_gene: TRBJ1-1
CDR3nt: TGTGCCAGCTCCAACGGACAGGGGATTGGATCTGAAGCTTTCTTT
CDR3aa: CASSNGQGIGSEAFF

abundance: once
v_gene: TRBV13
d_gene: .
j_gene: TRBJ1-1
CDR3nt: TGTGCCAGCAGCTTATTGTCAGGTAACACTGAAGCTTTCTTT
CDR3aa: CASSLLSGNTEAFF

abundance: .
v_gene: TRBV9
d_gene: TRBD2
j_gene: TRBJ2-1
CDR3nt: TGTGCCAGCAGCGTAGCAGTCACAGCGGGGAATGAGCAGTTCTTC
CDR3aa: CASSVAVTAGNEQFF

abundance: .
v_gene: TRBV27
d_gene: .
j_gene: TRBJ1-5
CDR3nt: TGTGCCAGCAGTCTCAACAGGGCCCTCTCTAGCAATCAGCCCCAGCATTTT
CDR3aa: CASSLNRALSSNQPQHF

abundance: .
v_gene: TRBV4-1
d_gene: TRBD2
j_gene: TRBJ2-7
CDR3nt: TGCGCCAGCAGCCAAGTTCTTGGGGGGGACTACGAGCAGTACTTC
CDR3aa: CASSQVLGGDYEQYF

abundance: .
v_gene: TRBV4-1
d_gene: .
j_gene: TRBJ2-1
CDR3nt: TGCGCCAGCAGCCAGTTAGACATACTTTCGTACGGTGAGCAGTTCTTC
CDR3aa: CASSQLDILSYGEQFF

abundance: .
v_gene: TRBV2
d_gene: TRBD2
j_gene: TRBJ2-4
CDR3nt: TGTGCCAGCAGTGAGGGACTAGCGACGAACATTCAGTACTTC
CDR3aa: CASSEGLATNIQYF

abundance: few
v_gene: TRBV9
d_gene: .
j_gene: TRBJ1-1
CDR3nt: TGTGCCAGCAGCGTAGTAACCAGGGGCCTCGGGGAAGCTTTCTTT
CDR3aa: CASSVVTRGLGEAFF

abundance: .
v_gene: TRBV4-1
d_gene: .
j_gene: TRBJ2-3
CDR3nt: TGCGCCAGCAGCCCGACGGGTTCCACAGATACGCAGTATTTT
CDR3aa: CASSPTGSTDTQYF

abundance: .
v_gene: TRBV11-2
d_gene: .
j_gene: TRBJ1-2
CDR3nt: TGTGCCAGCAGCCTAGCGGGCGGGTCTGGCTACACCTTC
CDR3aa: CASSLAGGSGYTF

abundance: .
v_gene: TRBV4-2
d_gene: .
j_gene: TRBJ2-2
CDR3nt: TGTGCCAGCAGCCAAGATCCCGGAGACCTCACCGGGGAGCTGTTTTTT
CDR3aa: CASSQDPGDLTGELFF

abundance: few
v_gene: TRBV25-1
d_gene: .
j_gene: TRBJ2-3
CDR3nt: TGTGCCAGCAGTGATCTCAGGGAAATGGATACGCAGTATTTT
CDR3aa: CASSDLREMDTQYF

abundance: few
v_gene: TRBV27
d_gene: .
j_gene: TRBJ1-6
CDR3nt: TGTGCCAGCTCCCCCTGGGGGCAGCCTCTTAATTCACCCCTCCACTTT
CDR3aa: CASSPWGQPLNSPLHF

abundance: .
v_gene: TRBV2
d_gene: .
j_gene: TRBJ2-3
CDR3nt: TGTGCCAGCAGGGAGGGGAGTAGCACAGATACGCAGTATTTT
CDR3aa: CASREGSSTDTQYF

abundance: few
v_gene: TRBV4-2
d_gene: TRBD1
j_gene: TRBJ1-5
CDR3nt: TGTGCCAGCAGCCAAGATCCAGGGGGCAACAATCAGCCCCAGCATTTT
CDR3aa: CASSQDPGGNNQPQHF

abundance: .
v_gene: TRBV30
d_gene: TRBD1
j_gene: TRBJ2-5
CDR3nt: TGTGCCTGGAGTGTGGGGACAGCACGGGGAGAGACCCAGTACTTC
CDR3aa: CAWSVGTARGETQYF

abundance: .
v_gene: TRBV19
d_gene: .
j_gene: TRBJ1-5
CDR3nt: TGTGCCAGTAGTATGGTGGGAACAGGGAGCAATCAGCCCCAGCATTTT
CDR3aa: CASSMVGTGSNQPQHF

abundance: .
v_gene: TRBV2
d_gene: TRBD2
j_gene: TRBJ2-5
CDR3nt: TGTGCCAGCAGTGTCCGGCGGGGGGGCGTAGAGACCCAGTACTTC
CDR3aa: CASSVRRGGVETQYF

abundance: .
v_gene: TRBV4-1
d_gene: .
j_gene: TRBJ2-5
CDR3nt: TGCGCCAGCAGCCAAGCCGGAGGGTTTTTTGGTCTGGCTCCGGGGGAGAGAGAGACCCAGTACTTC
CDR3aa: CASSQAGGFFGLAPGERETQYF

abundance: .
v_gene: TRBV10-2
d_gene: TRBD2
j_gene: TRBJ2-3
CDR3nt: TGCGCCAGCACCTCGAGGAGCGGGGGGGACACAGATACGCAGTATTTT
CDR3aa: CASTSRSGGDTDTQYF